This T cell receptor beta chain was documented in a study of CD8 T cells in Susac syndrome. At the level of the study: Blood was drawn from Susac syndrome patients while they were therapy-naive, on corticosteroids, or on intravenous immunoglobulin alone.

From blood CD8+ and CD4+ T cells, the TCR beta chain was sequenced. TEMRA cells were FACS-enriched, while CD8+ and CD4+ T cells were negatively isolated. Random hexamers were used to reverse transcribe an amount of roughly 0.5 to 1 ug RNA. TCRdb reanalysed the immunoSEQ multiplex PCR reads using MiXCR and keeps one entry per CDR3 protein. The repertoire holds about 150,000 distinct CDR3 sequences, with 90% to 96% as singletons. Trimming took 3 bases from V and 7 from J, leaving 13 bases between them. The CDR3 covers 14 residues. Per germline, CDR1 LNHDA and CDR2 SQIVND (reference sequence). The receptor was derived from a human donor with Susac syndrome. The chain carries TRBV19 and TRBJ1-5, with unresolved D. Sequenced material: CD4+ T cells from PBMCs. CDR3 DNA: TGTGCCAGTAGTATTAGTAGCGATGCCCAGCCCCAGCATTTT. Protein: CASSISSDAQPQHF.